The 20 T cell receptor beta chains listed next were all sequenced from one sample in a study of cytomegalovirus exposure and HLA in healthy donors. It was with 60 Vbeta and 13 Jbeta primers that the PCR ran. TCRdb keeps only in-frame clones here, not all; method: immunoSEQ multiplex PCR. Of roughly 82,000 clones listed, 72% are singletons. Sequenced: PBMCs. These receptors all come from a woman aged 40-49 years in good health and CMV-seropositive.

In its sample, this clone was seen a few times. This sequence joins TRBV18 and TRBJ1-6, with D perhaps matching TRBD1 (6 bases). Deletions cut 3 bases from V and 6 bases from J, with 12 bases between. The V gene's germline CDR1 is KGHSH and CDR2 LQKENI. The CDR3 runs 15 residues. Here the CDR3 reads CASSPQGTPNSPLHF. As DNA, the CDR3 is TGTGCCAGCTCACCCCAGGGGACCCCTAATTCACCCCTCCACTTT.

V usage is TRBV23-1 and J usage is TRBJ1-1, with D possibly matching TRBD1 (5 bases). TRBV23-1 falls under the ORF class, with uncertain function. The CDR3 sequence is 17 residues long. V gave up 0 bases and J gave up 0 bases, with 14 bases separating them. The CDR3 region has the DNA TGCGCCAGCAGTCAATCACGGCCAAGGGGCATGAACACTGAAGCTTTCTTT. It encodes CASSQSRPRGMNTEAFF.

V is TRBV19 and J is TRBJ2-4, with TRBD2 identical over 8 bases. V dropped 1 base and J dropped 1; count of bases not matched to a gene: 15. There are 20 residues in the CDR3. Germline loops: CDR1 LNHDA, CDR2 SQIVND (reference sequence). The CDR3 DNA reads TGTGCCAGTAGTATAGCCCCCCTGTCGGGGGGGAGGGTGGCCAAAAACATTCAGTACTTC. This codes for CASSIAPLSGGRVAKNIQYF.

The genes are TRBV4-1 and TRBJ2-7; TRBD1 matches 8 bases. Looked up from germline, CDR1 is MGHRA and CDR2 is YSYEKL. V was clipped by 4 bases and J by 7 bases; unmatched bases: 9. The CDR3 extends over 14 amino acids. CDR3 in DNA: TGCGCCAGCAGCCCTGACAGGGGAAGCGAGGAGCAGTACTTC. Protein sequence: CASSPDRGSEEQYF.

The rearrangement uses TRBV30 and TRBJ1-6; D remains ambiguous. The CDR3 sequence is 13 residues long. V lost 3 bases and J 7 bases, leaving 10 bases between the germline ends. In germline, CDR1 is GTSNPN, CDR2 SVGIG (reference sequence). The CDR3 nucleotides read TGTGCCTGGAGGGAGGCTGGGAATTCACCCCTCCACTTT. Amino acids: CAWREAGNSPLHF.

This clone occurred a few times. The chain links TRBV4-1 to TRBJ1-1; no firm D call. This CDR3 contains 15 residues. The ends were cut back, 4 bases at V and 0 bases at J, with 12 bases in the middle. Germline V CDR1 and CDR2: MGHRA, YSYEKL. CDR3 residues: CASSLMPRVNTEAFF. Written as DNA, the CDR3 is TGCGCCAGCAGCCTCATGCCGCGAGTGAACACTGAAGCTTTCTTT.

This chain joins TRBV6-5 and TRBJ1-4; D call uncertain. V lost 5 bases and J 5 bases, leaving 12 bases between the germline ends. Germline CDR1 MNHEY, CDR2 SVGAGI. CDR3 length equals 14 residues. The chain's CDR3 is CASSLHKQNEKLFF. DNA for the CDR3: TGTGCCAGCAGTCTCCATAAACAGAATGAAAAACTGTTTTTT.

There are a few counts of this clone. The chain combines TRBV28 with TRBJ1-5, with 9 positions matching TRBD1. Germline assignment: CDR1 MDHEN and CDR2 SYDVKM. The CDR3 runs 18 residues. Losses at the gene ends were 5 bases for V and 0 bases for J; bases not matched to a gene: 11. The CDR3 reads CASSPPGQGVYSNQPQHF. The DNA for the CDR3 is TGTGCCAGCAGTCCCCCGGGACAGGGCGTATATAGCAATCAGCCCCAGCATTTT.

CDR3 loop: CASSPQTGESYNSPLHF. Here the CDR3 DNA reads TGCGCCAGCAGCCCCCAGACAGGGGAGTCCTATAATTCACCCCTCCACTTT. The rearrangement joins TRBV4-3 to TRBJ1-6, with TRBD1 matching 8 bases. Unmatched junction bases numbered 6, after V lost 4 bases and J lost 1 base. Germline CDR1 reads LGHNA; CDR2 reads YSLEER. The CDR3 contains 17 residues.

V gene TRBV6-1 combines with J gene TRBJ1-1; D gene uncertain. Germline assignment: CDR1 MNHNS and CDR2 SASEGT. The CDR3 is 15 amino acids. Trimming left V 7 bases short and J 0 bases short, with 15 bases between. In DNA form, the CDR3 reads TGTGCCAGCAAGATCCCAGGATACATGAACACTGAAGCTTTCTTT. Protein product: CASKIPGYMNTEAFF.

The chain links TRBV9 to TRBJ2-7, with 10 nucleotides matching TRBD2. CDR1 and CDR2 from the germline V gene are SGDLS and YYNGEE. The junction had 10 bases not matched to a gene; V was cut back by 3 bases and J by 4 bases. CDR3 length equals 16 residues. The CDR3 DNA sequence: TGTGCCAGCAGCGCAAGTCCCGGGACTAGCGAGTACGAGCAGTACTTC. This gives the protein CASSASPGTSEYEQYF.

This clone was seen a few times. This rearrangement joins TRBV10-3 to TRBJ1-1, with D unclear. The CDR3 sequence is 14 residues long. V was pared by 0 bases and J by 1 base, with 6 bases between. Germline loops: CDR1 ENHRY, CDR2 SYGVKD. In DNA form, the CDR3 reads TGTGCCATCAGTGAGTCGGCCCAGAACACTGAAGCTTTCTTT. Translating gives CAISESAQNTEAFF.

The gene calls are TRBV12-5 and TRBJ2-5; D not resolved. Per germline, CDR1 LGHNT and CDR2 FRNRAP. CDR3 length: 14 residues. The V end lost 0 bases, the J end lost 5 bases, and 10 bases lay between the germline ends. The CDR3 sequence: CASGLVSVSETQYF. CDR3 bases: TGTGCTAGTGGTTTGGTCTCGGTTTCTGAGACCCAGTACTTC.

This clone was picked up a small number of times. CDR3 sequence (DNA): TGTGCCAGCAGTCCGCTCCGGGGACAGGGGAGGCACGAGCAGTACTTC. Translating gives CASSPLRGQGRHEQYF. The J gene is TRBJ2-5, the V gene TRBV5-8; 10 bases match TRBD1. The better agreement between TRBJ2-7 and the DNA end casts doubt on the J call. Germline V gene sequence: CDR1 SGHTS, CDR2 YDEGEE. The CDR3 contains 16 residues.

The chain combines TRBV4-2 with TRBJ2-5, with 7 bases fitting TRBD2. Per germline, CDR1 LGHNA and CDR2 YNFKEQ. V shed 1 base, J shed 2 bases, and the junction held 7 bases outside the gene matches. CDR3 size: 16 residues. CDR3 region: CASSQVFGEGQETQYF. CDR3 DNA: TGTGCCAGCAGCCAAGTTTTTGGGGAGGGTCAAGAGACCCAGTACTTC.

In DNA, the CDR3 is TGTGCCAGCAGCACCCGGGAAAACCAAGAGACCCAGTACTTC. Translated: CASSTRENQETQYF. The V and J genes are TRBV5-4 and TRBJ2-5; TRBD2 is a possible D gene (5 bases). The CDR3 loop spans 14 amino acids. V was pared by 4 bases and J by 0 bases, with 10 bases between. From germline, CDR1 is SGHNT and CDR2 YYREEE (reference sequence).

The chain recombines TRBV10-1 with TRBJ2-3; 12 nucleotides agree with TRBD2. The CDR3 is 17 amino acids. Germline V gene sequence: CDR1 WNHNN, CDR2 SYGVQD (reference sequence). J was trimmed by 0 bases and V by 4 bases; bases with no gene match: 5. CDR3 amino acids: CASSGTSGDHSTDTQYF. The CDR3 nucleotides are TGCGCCAGCAGTGGGACTAGCGGGGACCATAGCACAGATACGCAGTATTTT.

This clone was counted at least ten times. V and J are TRBV20-1 and TRBJ2-7; possible D gene TRBD2, 6 bases. Trimming pared 3 bases from V and 5 bases from J, leaving 8 bases between. Germline V gives CDR1 DFQATT, CDR2 SNEGSKA (reference sequence). The CDR3 is 11 amino acids. The CDR3 loop reads CSASGGNEQYF. CDR3 nucleotide sequence: TGCAGTGCTAGTGGAGGGAACGAGCAGTACTTC.

The chain employs TRBV27 and TRBJ2-5; 11 bases line up with TRBD1. With the DNA end fitting TRBJ2-7 better, the J assignment may be wrong. Germline CDR1 MNHEY, CDR2 SMNVEV (reference sequence). This CDR3 is built from 16 residues. The CDR3 reads CASALLGTGGQYEQYF. The CDR3 DNA sequence: TGTGCCAGCGCTCTTTTGGGGACAGGGGGACAGTACGAGCAGTACTTC.

V gene TRBV27 combines with J gene TRBJ1-2; D not certain. Germline lookup yields CDR1 MNHEY and CDR2 SMNVEV (reference sequence). This CDR3 comprises 12 residues. With 8 bases removed from V and 3 bases from J, the gap between germline ends came to 10 bases. CDR3 in amino acids: CASRREDYGYTF. CDR3 DNA: TGTGCCAGCCGAAGGGAGGACTATGGCTACACCTTC.